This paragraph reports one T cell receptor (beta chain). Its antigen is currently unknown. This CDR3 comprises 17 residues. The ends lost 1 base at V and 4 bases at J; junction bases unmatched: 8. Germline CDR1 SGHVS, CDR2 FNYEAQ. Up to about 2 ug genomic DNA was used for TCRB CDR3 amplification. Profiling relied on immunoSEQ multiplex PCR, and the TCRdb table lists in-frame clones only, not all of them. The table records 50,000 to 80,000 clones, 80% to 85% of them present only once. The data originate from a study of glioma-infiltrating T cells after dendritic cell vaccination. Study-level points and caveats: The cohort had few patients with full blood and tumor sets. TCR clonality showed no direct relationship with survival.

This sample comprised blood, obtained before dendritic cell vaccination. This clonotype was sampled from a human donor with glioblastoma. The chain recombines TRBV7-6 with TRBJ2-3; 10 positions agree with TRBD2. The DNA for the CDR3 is TGTGCCAGCAGCTTAGTGTGGCAGCGGGGGGGCCCAGATACGCAGTATTTT. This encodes CASSLVWQRGGPDTQYF.